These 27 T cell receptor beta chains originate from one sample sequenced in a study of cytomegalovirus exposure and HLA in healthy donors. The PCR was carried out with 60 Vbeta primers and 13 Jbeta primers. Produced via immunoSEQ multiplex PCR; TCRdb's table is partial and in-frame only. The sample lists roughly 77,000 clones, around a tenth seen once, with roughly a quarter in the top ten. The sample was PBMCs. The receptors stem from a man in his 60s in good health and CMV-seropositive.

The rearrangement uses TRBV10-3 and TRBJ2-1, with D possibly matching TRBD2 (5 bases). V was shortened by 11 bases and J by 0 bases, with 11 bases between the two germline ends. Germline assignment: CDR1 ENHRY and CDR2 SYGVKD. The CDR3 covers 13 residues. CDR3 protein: CAGSSPSYNEQFF. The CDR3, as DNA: TGTGCCGGCTCTAGCCCCTCCTACAATGAGCAGTTCTTC.

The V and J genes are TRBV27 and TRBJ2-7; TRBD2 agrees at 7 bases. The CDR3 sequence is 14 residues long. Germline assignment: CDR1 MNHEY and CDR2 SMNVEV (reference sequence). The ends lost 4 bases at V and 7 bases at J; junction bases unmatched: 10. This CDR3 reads CASSWTRIPTEQYF. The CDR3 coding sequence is TGTGCCAGCAGTTGGACTAGAATACCCACGGAGCAGTACTTC.

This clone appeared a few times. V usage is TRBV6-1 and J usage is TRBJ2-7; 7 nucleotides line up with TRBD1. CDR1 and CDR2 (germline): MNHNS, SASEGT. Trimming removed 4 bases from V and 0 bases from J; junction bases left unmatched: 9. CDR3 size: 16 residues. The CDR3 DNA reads TGTGCCAGCAGTGCCGGACAGGCCACCGTCTCCTACGAGCAGTACGTC. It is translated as CASSAGQATVSYEQYV.

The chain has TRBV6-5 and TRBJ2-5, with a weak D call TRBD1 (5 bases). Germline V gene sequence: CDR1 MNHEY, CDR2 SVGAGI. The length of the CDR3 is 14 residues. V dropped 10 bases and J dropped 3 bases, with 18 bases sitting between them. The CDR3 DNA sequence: TGTGCCACCCTCGGCAGGGAAGGGGAAGAGACCCAGTACTTC. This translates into CATLGREGEETQYF.

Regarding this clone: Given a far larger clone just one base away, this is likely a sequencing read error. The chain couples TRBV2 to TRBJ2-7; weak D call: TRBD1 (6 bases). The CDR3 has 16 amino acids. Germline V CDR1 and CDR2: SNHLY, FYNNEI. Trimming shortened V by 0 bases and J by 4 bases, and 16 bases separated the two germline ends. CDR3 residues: CASSEAEGTKRYEQYV. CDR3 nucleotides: TGTGCCAGCAGTGAAGCGGAAGGGACAAAACGATACGAGCAGTACGTC.

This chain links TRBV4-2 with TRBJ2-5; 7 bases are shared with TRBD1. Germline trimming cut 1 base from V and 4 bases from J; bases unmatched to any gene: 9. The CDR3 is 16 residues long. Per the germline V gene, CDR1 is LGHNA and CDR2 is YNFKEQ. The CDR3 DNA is TGTGCCAGCAGCCAAGGTCCGGGACAGCCCGGAGAGACCCAGTACTTC. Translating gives CASSQGPGQPGETQYF.

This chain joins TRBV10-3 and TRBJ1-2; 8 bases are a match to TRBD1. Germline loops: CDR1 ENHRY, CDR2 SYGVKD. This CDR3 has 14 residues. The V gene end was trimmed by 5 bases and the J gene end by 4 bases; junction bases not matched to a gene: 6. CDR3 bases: TGTGCCATCAGTCCAGGGGGCCGAAGCTATGGCTACACCTTC. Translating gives CAISPGGRSYGYTF.

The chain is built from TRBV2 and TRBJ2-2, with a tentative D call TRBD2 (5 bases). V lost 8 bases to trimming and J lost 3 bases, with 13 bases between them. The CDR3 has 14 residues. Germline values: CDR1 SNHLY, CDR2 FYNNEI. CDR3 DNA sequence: TGTGCCAGCCTCGGGAAAGGGCACACCGGGGAGCTGTTTTTT. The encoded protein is CASLGKGHTGELFF.

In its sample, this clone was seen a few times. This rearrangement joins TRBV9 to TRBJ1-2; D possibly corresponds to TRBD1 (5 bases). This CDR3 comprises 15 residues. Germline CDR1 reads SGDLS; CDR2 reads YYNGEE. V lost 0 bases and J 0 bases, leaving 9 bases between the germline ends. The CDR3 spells CASSVGAGTNYGYTF. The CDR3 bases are TGTGCCAGCAGCGTAGGGGCAGGGACTAACTATGGCTACACCTTC.

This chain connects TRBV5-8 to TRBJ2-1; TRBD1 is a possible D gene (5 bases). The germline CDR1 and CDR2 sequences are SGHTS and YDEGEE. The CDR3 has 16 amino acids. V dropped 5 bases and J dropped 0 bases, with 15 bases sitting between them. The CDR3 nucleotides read TGTGCCAGCAGATTCGGCAGGGTAAGCTCCTACAATGAGCAGTTCTTC. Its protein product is CASRFGRVSSYNEQFF.

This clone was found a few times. The CDR3 region has the DNA TGTGCCAGTAGTACGGACAGGGCTCAAGGGAATGAGCAGTTCTTC. Translation: CASSTDRAQGNEQFF. The rearrangement joins TRBV19 to TRBJ2-1, with 8 bases lining up with TRBD1. The CDR3 spans 15 residues. V shed 4 bases and J 7 bases; nucleotides not matched to a gene: 9. The V gene's germline CDR1 is LNHDA and CDR2 SQIVND (reference sequence).

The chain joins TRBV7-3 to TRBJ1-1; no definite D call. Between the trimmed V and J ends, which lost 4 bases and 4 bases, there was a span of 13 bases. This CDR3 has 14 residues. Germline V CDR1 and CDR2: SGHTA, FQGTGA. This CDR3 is CASSYGGGSTEAFF. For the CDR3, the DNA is TGTGCCAGCAGCTACGGAGGAGGATCCACTGAAGCTTTCTTT.

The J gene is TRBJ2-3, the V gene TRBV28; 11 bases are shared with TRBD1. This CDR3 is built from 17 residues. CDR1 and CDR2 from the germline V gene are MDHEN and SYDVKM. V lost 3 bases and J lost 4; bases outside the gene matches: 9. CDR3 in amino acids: CASSLGWGQGVADTQYF. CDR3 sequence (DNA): TGTGCCAGCAGTTTGGGGTGGGGACAGGGGGTGGCAGATACGCAGTATTTT. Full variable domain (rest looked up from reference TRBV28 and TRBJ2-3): DVKVTQSSRYLVKRTGEKVFLECVQDMDHENMFWYRQDPGLGLRLIYFSYDVKMKEKGDIPEGYSVSREKKERFSLILESASTNQTSMYLCASSLGWGQGVADTQYFGPGTRLTVL.

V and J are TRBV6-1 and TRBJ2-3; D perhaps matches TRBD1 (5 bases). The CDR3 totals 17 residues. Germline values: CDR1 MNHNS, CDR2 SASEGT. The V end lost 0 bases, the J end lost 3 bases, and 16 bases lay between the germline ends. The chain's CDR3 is CASSEATAGWDTDTQYF. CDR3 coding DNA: TGTGCCAGCAGTGAAGCCACGGCAGGGTGGGATACAGATACGCAGTATTTT.

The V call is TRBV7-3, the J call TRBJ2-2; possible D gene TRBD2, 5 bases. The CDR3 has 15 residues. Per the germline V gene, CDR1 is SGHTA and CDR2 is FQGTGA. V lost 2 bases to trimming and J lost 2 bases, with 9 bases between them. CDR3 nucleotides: TGTGCCAGCAGCTTAGGACTCTCAAACACCGGGGAGCTGTTTTTT. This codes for CASSLGLSNTGELFF.

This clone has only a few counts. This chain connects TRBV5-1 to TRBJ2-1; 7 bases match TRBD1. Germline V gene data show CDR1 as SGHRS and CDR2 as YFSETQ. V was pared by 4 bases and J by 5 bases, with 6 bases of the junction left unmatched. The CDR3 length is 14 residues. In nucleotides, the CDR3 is TGCGCCAGCAGCCCCCCGACAGGGCACAATGAGCAGTTCTTC. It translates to CASSPPTGHNEQFF.

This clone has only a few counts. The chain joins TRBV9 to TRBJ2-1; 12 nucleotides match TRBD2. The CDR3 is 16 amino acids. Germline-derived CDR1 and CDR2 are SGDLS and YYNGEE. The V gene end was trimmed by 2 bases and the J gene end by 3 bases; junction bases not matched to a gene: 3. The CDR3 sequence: CASSVPTSGGYNEQFF. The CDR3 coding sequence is TGTGCCAGCAGCGTTCCGACTAGCGGGGGCTACAATGAGCAGTTCTTC.

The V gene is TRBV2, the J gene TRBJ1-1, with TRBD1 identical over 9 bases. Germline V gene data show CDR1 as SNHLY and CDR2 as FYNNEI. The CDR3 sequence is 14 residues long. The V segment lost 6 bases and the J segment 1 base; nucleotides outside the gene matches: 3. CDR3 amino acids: CASREQGANTEAFF. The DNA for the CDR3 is TGTGCCAGCAGAGAACAGGGGGCGAACACTGAAGCTTTCTTT.

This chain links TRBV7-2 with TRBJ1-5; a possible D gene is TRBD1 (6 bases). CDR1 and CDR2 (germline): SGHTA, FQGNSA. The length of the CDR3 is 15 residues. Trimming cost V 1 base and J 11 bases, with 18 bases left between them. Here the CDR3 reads CASSLEVAGGRTQHF. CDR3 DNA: TGTGCCAGCAGCTTAGAGGTTGCGGGGGGCAGGACCCAGCATTTT.

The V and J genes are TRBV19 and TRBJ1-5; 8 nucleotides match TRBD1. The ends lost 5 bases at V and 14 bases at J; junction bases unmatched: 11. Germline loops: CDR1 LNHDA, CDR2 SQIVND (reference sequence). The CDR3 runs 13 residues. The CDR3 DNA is TGTGCCAGTAGTCCGTGGGAGGACAGGGAGAAGCATTTT. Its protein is CASSPWEDREKHF.

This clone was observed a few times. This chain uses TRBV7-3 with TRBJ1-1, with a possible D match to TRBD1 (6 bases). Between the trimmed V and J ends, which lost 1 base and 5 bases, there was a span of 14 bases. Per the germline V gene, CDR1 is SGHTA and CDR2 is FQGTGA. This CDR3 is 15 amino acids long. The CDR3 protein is CASSLKTGRRTEAFF. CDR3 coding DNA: TGTGCCAGCAGCTTAAAAACAGGGCGAAGGACTGAAGCTTTCTTT.

CDR3 loop: CASSEKAGWTEAFF. The DNA of the CDR3 is TGTGCCAGCAGTGAAAAGGCAGGGTGGACTGAAGCTTTCTTT. The rearrangement links TRBV6-1 to TRBJ1-1, with D possibly matching TRBD1 (5 bases). The V and J ends lost 2 bases and 5 bases respectively, with 12 bases between them. Germline CDR1 and CDR2: MNHNS and SASEGT. The CDR3 spans 14 residues.

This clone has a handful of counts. The CDR3 bases are TGCAGTGCTCAAGCCCAAGAGACCCAGTACTTC. It translates to CSAQAQETQYF. This rearrangement joins TRBV20-1 to TRBJ2-5; D is unresolved. Trimming took off 5 bases at V and 1 base at J, with 5 bases between the two ends. Germline V gives CDR1 DFQATT, CDR2 SNEGSKA (reference sequence). The CDR3 covers 11 residues.

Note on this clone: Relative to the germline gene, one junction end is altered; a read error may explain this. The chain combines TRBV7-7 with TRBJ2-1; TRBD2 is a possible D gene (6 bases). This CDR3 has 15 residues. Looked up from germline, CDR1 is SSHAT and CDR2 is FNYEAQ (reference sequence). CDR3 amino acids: CASSLSPSVDNEQFF. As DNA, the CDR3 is TGTGCTAGCAGCTTATCTCCTAGCGTAGACAATGAGCAGTTCTTC.

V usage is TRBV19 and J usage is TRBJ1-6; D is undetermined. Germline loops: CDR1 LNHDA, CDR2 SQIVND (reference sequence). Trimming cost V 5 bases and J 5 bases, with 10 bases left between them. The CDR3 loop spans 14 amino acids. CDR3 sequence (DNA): TGTGCCAGTAGTGAGGGTACCCATAATTCACCCCTCCACTTT. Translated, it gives CASSEGTHNSPLHF.

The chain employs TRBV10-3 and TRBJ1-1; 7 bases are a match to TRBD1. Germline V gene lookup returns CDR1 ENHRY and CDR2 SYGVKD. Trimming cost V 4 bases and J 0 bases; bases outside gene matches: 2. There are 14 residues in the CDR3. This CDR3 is CAISGQGLNTEAFF. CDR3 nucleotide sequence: TGTGCCATCAGTGGACAGGGTTTGAACACTGAAGCTTTCTTT.

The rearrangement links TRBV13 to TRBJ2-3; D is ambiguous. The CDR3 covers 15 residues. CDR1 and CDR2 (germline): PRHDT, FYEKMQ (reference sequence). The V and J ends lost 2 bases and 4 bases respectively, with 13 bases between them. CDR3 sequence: CASSLRKNGADTQYF. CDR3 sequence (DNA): TGTGCCAGCAGCTTACGGAAAAACGGAGCAGATACGCAGTATTTT. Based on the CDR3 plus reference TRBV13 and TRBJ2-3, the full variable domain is AAGVIQSPRHLIKEKRETATLKCYPIPRHDTVYWYQQGPGQDPQFLISFYEKMQSDKGSIPDRFSAQQFSDYHSELNMSSLELGDSALYFCASSLRKNGADTQYFGPGTRLTVL.